This TCR beta chain was identified during a study of shared clonotypes between healthy human individuals. This CDR3 has 17 amino acids. Germline V CDR1 and CDR2: MGHDK, SYGVNS. Trimming cost V 4 bases and J 1 base, with 17 bases left between them. Sorted subsets were amplified in replicate PCRs using around 200 ng DNA, roughly 30,000 T cell genomes. Profiled with immunoSEQ multiplex PCR; TCRdb holds only in-frame clones, not every one. The sample includes about 1.5 million clones, 98% of them seen just once. Sequenced material: naive CD4+ T cells sorted from blood. Specified subset: CD45RA+ positively selected. The sequence derives from a man aged 25-45 years in good health. The V call is TRBV25-1, the J call TRBJ1-3; D is uncertain. The CDR3, as DNA: TGTGCCAGCAGTGCTTACCGGACTCTACTATCTGGAAACACCATATATTTT. As protein: CASSAYRTLLSGNTIYF.